Shown below are 10 T cell receptor beta chains from a single sample sequenced in a study of response to subunit inactivated influenza vaccine. TCRdb re-analysed the RT-PCR reads in MiXCR, keeping a single row per CDR3 protein. The data contain roughly 570,000 distinct CDR3 sequences, 14% of them singletons. Sample: PBMCs from blood, taken 12 days after vaccination. Receptors originate from a man over 45 who received an inactivated influenza vaccine.

This clonotype was detected only a few times. This sequence joins TRBV12-3 or TRBV12-4 and TRBJ1-6; maybe TRBD1 (6 bases). This CDR3 spans 20 amino acids. The germline V and J ends were trimmed by 3 bases and 1 base, with 22 bases remaining between them. Here the CDR3 reads CASSFKGGIGTGSYNSPLHF. The CDR3 DNA reads TGTGCCAGCAGTTTTAAGGGGGGGATCGGGACGGGGTCCTATAATTCACCCCTCCACTTT.

This clonotype was detected once. One base away lies a much larger clone, so this may be a sequencing read error. This chain uses TRBV4-3 with TRBJ1-1, with D possibly TRBD1 on 5 matching bases. CDR3 size: 13 residues. CDR1 is LGHNA, CDR2 YSLEER, per germline. The CDR3 DNA is TGCGCCAGCAGCCAAGGGGGGAGGACTGAAGCTCTCTTT. Protein: CASSQGGRTEALF.

The chain has TRBV30 and TRBJ2-1; 10 bases fit TRBD2. V lost 3 bases, J lost 3 bases, and 11 bases stayed unmatched. CDR1 and CDR2 from the germline V gene are GTSNPN and SVGIG (reference sequence). This CDR3 region has 17 residues. CDR3 nucleotides: TGTGCCTGGAGGGGAGGGACTAGCGCCACCTTCTACAATGAGCAGTTCTTC. Protein product: CAWRGGTSATFYNEQFF.

Only a few counts were recorded for this clonotype. The J gene is TRBJ2-1, the V gene TRBV6-2 or TRBV6-3; D is uncertain. This CDR3 has 17 residues. Trimming removed 0 bases from V and 0 bases from J, with 12 bases in between. Germline CDR1 reads MNHEY; CDR2 reads SVGEGT. The CDR3 region is CASSYSWELSSYNEQFF. The CDR3 DNA sequence: TGTGCCAGCAGTTACTCCTGGGAACTGAGCTCCTACAATGAGCAGTTCTTC.

This clonotype was counted at least ten times. The V call is TRBV3-1, the J call TRBJ2-4; perhaps TRBD2 as D (6 bases). V shed 1 base and J shed 11 bases, with 12 bases lying between them. This CDR3 spans 13 amino acids. CDR1 is LGHDT, CDR2 YNNKEL, per germline (reference sequence). DNA for the CDR3: TGTGCCAGCAGCCAAGGGACTACCAACGTTCAGTACTTC. Encoded protein: CASSQGTTNVQYF.

The rearrangement links TRBV7-9 to TRBJ2-7; D not resolved. Trimming left V 0 bases short and J 7 bases short, with 13 bases between. This CDR3 has 14 residues. Germline V gene sequence: CDR1 SEHNR, CDR2 FQNEAQ (reference sequence). CDR3 sequence reads: CASSLAIPRAEQYF. In nucleotides, the CDR3 is TGTGCCAGCAGCTTAGCGATCCCAAGGGCGGAGCAGTACTTC.

This clonotype was recorded many times. V gene TRBV5-1 combines with J gene TRBJ2-7, with 7 nucleotides matching TRBD1. J was trimmed by 5 bases and V by 3 bases; bases with no gene match: 5. Germline V gives CDR1 SGHRS, CDR2 YFSETQ. This CDR3 comprises 13 residues. CDR3 protein: CASSYDRADEQYF. The CDR3 DNA reads as TGCGCCAGCAGCTACGACAGGGCGGACGAGCAGTACTTC.

This rearrangement joins TRBV20-1 to TRBJ2-2, with a weak D call TRBD1 (6 bases). V was pared by 6 bases and J by 1 base, with 15 bases between. The CDR3 runs 15 residues. Per germline, CDR1 DFQATT and CDR2 SNEGSKA (reference sequence). The CDR3 region is CSAKTGQVNTGELFF. The CDR3 nucleotides read TGCAGTGCGAAGACAGGACAAGTGAACACCGGGGAGCTGTTTTTT.

The rearrangement links TRBV6-6 to TRBJ2-3; D is unresolved. Germline loops: CDR1 MNHNY, CDR2 SVGAGI (reference sequence). The ends were cut back, 11 bases at V and 6 bases at J, with 9 bases in the middle. The length of the CDR3 is 10 residues. The CDR3 DNA is TGTGCCCTTGGGTGGGATACGCAGTATTTT. It translates to CALGWDTQYF.

This clonotype was seen a handful of times. V usage is TRBV12-3 or TRBV12-4 and J usage is TRBJ1-1; D may be TRBD1 (5 bases). The CDR3 is 14 residues long. Between the trimmed V and J ends, which lost 1 base and 4 bases, there was a span of 10 bases. The CDR3 reads CASSLDGGSTEAFF. The CDR3 DNA reads as TGTGCCAGCAGTTTAGATGGGGGGAGCACTGAAGCTTTCTTT.